The 8 T cell receptor beta chains below all came from one sample that was sequenced in a study of PD-1 blockade in classical Hodgkin lymphoma. All patients experienced relapse after autologous stem cell transplantation, and brentuximab vedotin exposure was variable. Only in-frame clones appear in the TCRdb table, and some are missing; sequencing was by immunoSEQ multiplex PCR. Of about 40,000 clones in the sample, roughly four fifths were seen once. Source: peripheral blood mononuclear cells (PBMCs), taken at baseline. The source is a human donor with classical Hodgkin lymphoma.

This clone has only one observation. The chain has TRBV7-3 and TRBJ1-2; D is unclear. Looked up from germline, CDR1 is SGHTA and CDR2 is FQGTGA. The CDR3 is made up of 15 amino acids. V was trimmed by 2 bases and J by 5 bases, leaving 15 bases between them. The CDR3 DNA reads as TGTGCCAGCAGCTTAGTTGTCGGGCAGCTGTATGGCTACACCTTC. It specifies CASSLVVGQLYGYTF.

This chain uses TRBV2 with TRBJ2-6; 8 bases map to TRBD2. Germline V CDR1 and CDR2: SNHLY, FYNNEI. Unmatched junction bases numbered 11, after V lost 5 bases and J lost 2 bases. The CDR3 consists of 18 residues. The chain's CDR3 is CASSITSGSGAGANVLTF. The CDR3 coding sequence is TGTGCCAGCAGTATCACCAGCGGGAGTGGAGCTGGGGCCAACGTCCTGACTTTC.

The chain joins TRBV5-6 to TRBJ1-2; the D is unclear. Germline V gene sequence: CDR1 SGHDT, CDR2 YYEEEE. Between the trimmed V and J ends, which lost 4 bases and 0 bases, there was a span of 13 bases. The CDR3 consists of 15 residues. The chain's CDR3 is CASSRPDGTNYGYTF. The CDR3, as DNA: TGTGCCAGCAGCCGGCCGGACGGGACTAACTATGGCTACACCTTC.

The chain has TRBV29-1 and TRBJ2-2, with D possibly being TRBD2 (6 bases). The CDR3 is 15 residues long. Germline CDR1 and CDR2: SQVTM and ANQGSEA. The V gene lost 3 bases and the J gene lost 4 bases, with 15 bases spanning the gap. CDR3 sequence (DNA): TGCAGCGTTGAGGTGGCGGGACGTGGCACCGGGGAGCTGTTTTTT. Protein sequence: CSVEVAGRGTGELFF.

This clone was observed a single time. This sequence joins TRBV6-6 and TRBJ1-5; D is unclear. Looked up from germline, CDR1 is MNHNY and CDR2 is SVGAGI (reference sequence). The CDR3 is made up of 15 amino acids. The germline V and J ends were trimmed by 4 bases and 2 bases, with 12 bases remaining between them. CDR3 bases: TGTGCCAGCAGTTTCCGGGCCGGCGGCAATCAGCCCCAGCATTTT. Translation: CASSFRAGGNQPQHF.

The V call is TRBV5-1, the J call TRBJ2-1; 8 nucleotides align to TRBD2. The CDR3 has 15 amino acids. The V and J ends lost 2 bases and 0 bases, in that order; junction bases with no gene match: 1. Germline V CDR1 and CDR2: SGHRS, YFSETQ. The CDR3 region has the DNA TGCGCCAGCAGCTTTAGCGGGGACTCCTACAATGAGCAGTTCTTC. It yields the protein CASSFSGDSYNEQFF. The whole variable domain, filled in from reference TRBV5-1 and TRBJ2-1, reads KAGVTQTPRYLIKTRGQQVTLSCSPISGHRSVSWYQQTPGQGLQFLFEYFSETQRNKGNFPGRFSGRQFSNSRSEMNVSTLELGDSALYLCASSFSGDSYNEQFFGPGTRLTVL.

V usage is TRBV27 and J usage is TRBJ2-7; TRBD1 matches 8 bases. The CDR3 has 15 amino acids. Germline V gene sequence: CDR1 MNHEY, CDR2 SMNVEV (reference sequence). Trimming cost V 5 bases and J 2 bases; bases outside gene matches: 8. CDR3 bases: TGTGCCAGCAGTCTCAGGGGGCATAAGGCCTACGAGCAGTACTTC. This sequence encodes CASSLRGHKAYEQYF.

The rearrangement uses TRBV6-5 and TRBJ2-3; 7 bases align to TRBD1. Germline CDR1 reads MNHEY; CDR2 reads SVGAGI. Germline trimming cut 6 bases from V and 6 bases from J; bases unmatched to any gene: 3. The CDR3 consists of 12 residues. The CDR3 region is CASRHRGDTQYF. The CDR3 region has the DNA TGTGCCAGCAGACACAGGGGCGATACGCAGTATTTT.